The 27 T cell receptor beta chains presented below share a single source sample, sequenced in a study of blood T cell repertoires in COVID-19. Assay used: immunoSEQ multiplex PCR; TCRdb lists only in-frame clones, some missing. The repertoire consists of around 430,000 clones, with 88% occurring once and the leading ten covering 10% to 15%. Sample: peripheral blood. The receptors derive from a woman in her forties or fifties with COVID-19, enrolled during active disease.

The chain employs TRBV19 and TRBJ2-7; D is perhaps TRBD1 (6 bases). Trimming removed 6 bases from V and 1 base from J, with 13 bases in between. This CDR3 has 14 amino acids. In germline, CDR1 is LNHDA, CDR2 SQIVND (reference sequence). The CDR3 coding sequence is TGTGCCAGTAGCTCTGGGACATCTTCCTACGAGCAGTACTTC. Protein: CASSSGTSSYEQYF.

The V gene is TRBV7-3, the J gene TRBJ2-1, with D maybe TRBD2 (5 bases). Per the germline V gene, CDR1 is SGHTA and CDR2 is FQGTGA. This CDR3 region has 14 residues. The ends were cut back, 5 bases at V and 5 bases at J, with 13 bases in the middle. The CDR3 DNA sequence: TGTGCCAGCAGCCTCATGCATAGCGACAATGAGCAGTTCTTC. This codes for CASSLMHSDNEQFF.

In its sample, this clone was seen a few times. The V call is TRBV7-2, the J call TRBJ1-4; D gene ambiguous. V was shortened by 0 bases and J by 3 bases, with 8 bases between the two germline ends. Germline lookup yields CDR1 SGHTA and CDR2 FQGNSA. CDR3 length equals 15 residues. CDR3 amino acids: CASSLAAQSNEKLFF. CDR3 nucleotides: TGTGCCAGCAGCTTAGCGGCCCAGTCTAATGAAAAACTGTTTTTT. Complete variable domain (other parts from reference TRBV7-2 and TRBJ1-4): GAGVSQSPSNKVTEKGKDVELRCDPISGHTALYWYRQSLGQGLEFLIYFQGNSAPDKSGLPSDRFSAERTGGSVSTLTIQRTQQEDSAVYLCASSLAAQSNEKLFFGSGTQLSVL.

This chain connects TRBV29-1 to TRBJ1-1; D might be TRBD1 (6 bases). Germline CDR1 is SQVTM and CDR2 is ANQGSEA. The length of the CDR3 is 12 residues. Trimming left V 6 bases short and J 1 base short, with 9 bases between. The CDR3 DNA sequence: TGCAGCGTAGACAGGACGAACACTGAAGCTTTCTTT. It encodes CSVDRTNTEAFF.

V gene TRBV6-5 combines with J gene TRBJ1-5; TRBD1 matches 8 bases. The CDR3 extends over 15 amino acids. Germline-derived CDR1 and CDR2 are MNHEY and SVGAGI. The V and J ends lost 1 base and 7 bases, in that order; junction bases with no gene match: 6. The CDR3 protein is CASSYLQGVRQPQHF. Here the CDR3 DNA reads TGTGCCAGCAGTTACTTACAGGGGGTACGGCAGCCCCAGCATTTT.

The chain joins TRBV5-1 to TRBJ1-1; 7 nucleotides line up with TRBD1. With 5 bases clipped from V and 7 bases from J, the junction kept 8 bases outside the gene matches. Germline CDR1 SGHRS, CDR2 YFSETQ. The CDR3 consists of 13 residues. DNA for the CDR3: TGCGCCAGCAGGGGACAGCGGTCGGGTGAAGCTTTCTTT. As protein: CASRGQRSGEAFF.

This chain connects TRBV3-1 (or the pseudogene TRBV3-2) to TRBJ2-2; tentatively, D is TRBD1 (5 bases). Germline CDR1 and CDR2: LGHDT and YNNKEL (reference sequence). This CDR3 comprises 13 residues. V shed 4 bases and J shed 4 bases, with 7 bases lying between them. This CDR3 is CASSRGTTGELFF. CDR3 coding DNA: TGTGCCAGCAGCCGGGGCACCACCGGGGAGCTGTTTTTT.

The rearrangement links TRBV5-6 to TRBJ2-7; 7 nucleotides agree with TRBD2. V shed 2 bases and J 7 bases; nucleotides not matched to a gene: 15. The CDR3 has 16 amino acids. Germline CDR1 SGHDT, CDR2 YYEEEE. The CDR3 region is CASSFGTPGLAGEQYF. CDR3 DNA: TGTGCCAGCAGCTTCGGGACCCCCGGCTTAGCGGGTGAGCAGTACTTC.

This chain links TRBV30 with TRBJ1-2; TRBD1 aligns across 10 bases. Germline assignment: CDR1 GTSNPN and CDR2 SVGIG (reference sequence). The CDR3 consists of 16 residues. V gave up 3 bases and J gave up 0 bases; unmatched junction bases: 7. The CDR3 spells CAWRFRDRGTNYGYTF. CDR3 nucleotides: TGTGCCTGGAGGTTCCGGGACAGGGGTACTAACTATGGCTACACCTTC.

The CDR3, as DNA: TGTGCCAGCAGCCTGGACGGGACTCCTTCCTACGAGCAGTACTTC. This encodes CASSLDGTPSYEQYF. V is TRBV5-6 and J is TRBJ2-7; D possibly corresponds to TRBD2 (6 bases). Germline CDR1 and CDR2: SGHDT and YYEEEE. V was trimmed by 4 bases and J by 1 base, leaving 15 bases between them. The CDR3 has 15 residues.

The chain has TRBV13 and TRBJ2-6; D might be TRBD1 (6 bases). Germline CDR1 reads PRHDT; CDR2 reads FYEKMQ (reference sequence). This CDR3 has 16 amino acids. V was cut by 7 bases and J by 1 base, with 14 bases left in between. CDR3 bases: TGTGCCAGCACACCCCCCACAGGGTCTGGGGCCAACGTCCTGACTTTC. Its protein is CASTPPTGSGANVLTF.

The DNA for the CDR3 is TGTGCCAGCAGACCTACCTCCGGGCAAGAGACCCAGTACTTC. Translated, it gives CASRPTSGQETQYF. The genes are TRBV11-2 and TRBJ2-5; D ambiguous. Germline lookup yields CDR1 SGHAT and CDR2 FQNNGV. Trimming cost V 6 bases and J 2 bases, with 13 bases left between them. This CDR3 is built from 14 residues.

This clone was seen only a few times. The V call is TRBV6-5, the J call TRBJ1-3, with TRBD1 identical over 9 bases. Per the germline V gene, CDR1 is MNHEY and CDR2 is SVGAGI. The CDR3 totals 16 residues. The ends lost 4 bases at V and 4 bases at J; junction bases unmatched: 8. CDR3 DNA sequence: TGTGCCAGCAGTTCCGACGGGACAGGGCCAGGAAACACCATATATTTT. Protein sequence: CASSSDGTGPGNTIYF.

The CDR3 loop is CASSLGGSKNIQYF. The CDR3 region has the DNA TGTGCCAGCAGCTTAGGTGGCAGTAAAAACATTCAGTACTTC. This sequence joins TRBV7-3 and TRBJ2-4; D remains unclear. Germline CDR1 is SGHTA and CDR2 is FQGTGA. The V end was cut by 2 bases, the J end by 4 bases, with 9 bases between. The CDR3 covers 14 residues.

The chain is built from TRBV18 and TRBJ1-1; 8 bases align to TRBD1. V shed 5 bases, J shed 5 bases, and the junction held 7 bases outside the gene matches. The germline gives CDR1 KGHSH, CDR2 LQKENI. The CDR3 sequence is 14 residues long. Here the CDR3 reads CASSSGGEGTEAFF. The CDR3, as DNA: TGTGCCAGCTCATCAGGGGGCGAAGGTACTGAAGCTTTCTTT.

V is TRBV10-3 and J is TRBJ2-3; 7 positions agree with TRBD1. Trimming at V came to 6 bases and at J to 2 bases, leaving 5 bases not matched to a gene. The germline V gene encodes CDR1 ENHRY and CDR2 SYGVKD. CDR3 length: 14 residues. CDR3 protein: CAISYRGPTDTQYF. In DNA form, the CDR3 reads TGTGCCATCAGCTACAGGGGCCCCACAGATACGCAGTATTTT.

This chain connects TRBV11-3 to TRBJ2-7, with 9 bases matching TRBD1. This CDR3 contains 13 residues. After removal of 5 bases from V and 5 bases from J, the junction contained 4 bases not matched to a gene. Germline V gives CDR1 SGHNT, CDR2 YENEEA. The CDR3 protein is CASSLQGANEQYF. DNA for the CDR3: TGTGCCAGCAGCCTACAGGGGGCCAACGAGCAGTACTTC.

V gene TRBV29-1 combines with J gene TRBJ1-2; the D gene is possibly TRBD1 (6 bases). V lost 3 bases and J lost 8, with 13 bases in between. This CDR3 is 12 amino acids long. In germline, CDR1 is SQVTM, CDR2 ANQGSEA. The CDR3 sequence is CSVEFVGAGYTF. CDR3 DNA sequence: TGCAGCGTTGAGTTCGTGGGGGCCGGCTACACCTTC. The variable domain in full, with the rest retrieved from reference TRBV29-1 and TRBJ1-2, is SAVISQKPSRDICQRGTSLTIQCQVDSQVTMMFWYRQQPGQSLTLIATANQGSEATYESGFVIDKFPISRPNLTFSTLTVSNMSPEDSSIYLCSVEFVGAGYTFGSGTRLTVV.

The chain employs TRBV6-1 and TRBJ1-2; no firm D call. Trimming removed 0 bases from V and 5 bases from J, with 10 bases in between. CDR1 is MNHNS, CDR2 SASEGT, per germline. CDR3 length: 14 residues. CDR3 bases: TGTGCCAGCAGTGAAGCTAACGGGTTATATGGCTACACCTTC. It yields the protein CASSEANGLYGYTF.

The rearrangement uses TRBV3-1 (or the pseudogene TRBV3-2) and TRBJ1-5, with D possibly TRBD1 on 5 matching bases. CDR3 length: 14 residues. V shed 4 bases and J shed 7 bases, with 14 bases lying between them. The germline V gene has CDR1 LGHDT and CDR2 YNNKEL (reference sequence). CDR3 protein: CASSPEIRVQPQHF. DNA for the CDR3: TGTGCCAGCAGCCCCGAAATCAGGGTACAGCCCCAGCATTTT.

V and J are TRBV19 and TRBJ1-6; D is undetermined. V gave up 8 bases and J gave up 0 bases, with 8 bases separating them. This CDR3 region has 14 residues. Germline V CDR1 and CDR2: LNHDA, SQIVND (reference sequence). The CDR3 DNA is TGTGCCAGTCGGCGGAACTCCTATAATTCACCCCTCCACTTT. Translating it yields CASRRNSYNSPLHF.

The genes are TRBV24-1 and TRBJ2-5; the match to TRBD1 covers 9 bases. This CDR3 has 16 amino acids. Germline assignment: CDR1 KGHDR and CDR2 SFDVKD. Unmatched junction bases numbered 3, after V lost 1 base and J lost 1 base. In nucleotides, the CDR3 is TGTGCCACCAGTGATTTCGAGACAGGGGGCCAAGAGACCCAGTACTTC. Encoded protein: CATSDFETGGQETQYF.

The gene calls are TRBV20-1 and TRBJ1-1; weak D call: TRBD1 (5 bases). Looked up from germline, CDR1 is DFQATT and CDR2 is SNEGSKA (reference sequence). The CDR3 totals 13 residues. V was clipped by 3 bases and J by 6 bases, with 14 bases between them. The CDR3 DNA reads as TGCAGTGCTAGTGGACAAGGATTCGCTGAAGCTTTCTTT. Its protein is CSASGQGFAEAFF.

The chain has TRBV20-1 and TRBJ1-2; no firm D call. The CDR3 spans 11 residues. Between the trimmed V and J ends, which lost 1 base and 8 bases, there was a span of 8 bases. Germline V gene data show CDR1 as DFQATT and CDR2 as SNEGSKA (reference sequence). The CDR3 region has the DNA TGCAGTGCTAGAGGAGGGCCCGGCTACACCTTC. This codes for CSARGGPGYTF.

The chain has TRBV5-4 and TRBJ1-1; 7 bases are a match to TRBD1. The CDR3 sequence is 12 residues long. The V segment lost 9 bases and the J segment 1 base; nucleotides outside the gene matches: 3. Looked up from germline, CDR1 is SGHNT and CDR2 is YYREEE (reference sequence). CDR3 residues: CATRTGNTEAFF. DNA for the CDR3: TGTGCCACCCGGACAGGGAACACTGAAGCTTTCTTT.

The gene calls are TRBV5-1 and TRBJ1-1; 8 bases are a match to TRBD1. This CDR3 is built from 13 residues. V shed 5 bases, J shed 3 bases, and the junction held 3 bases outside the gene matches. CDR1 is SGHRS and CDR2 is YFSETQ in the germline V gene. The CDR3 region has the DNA TGCGCCAGCAGGGTGGACAGGGACACTGAAGCTTTCTTT. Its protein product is CASRVDRDTEAFF.

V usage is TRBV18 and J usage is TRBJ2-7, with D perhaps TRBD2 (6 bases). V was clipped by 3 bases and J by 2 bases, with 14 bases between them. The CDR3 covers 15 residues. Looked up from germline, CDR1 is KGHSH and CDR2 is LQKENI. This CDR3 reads CASSPAVGGAYEQYF. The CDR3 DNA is TGTGCCAGCTCACCTGCCGTCGGGGGAGCCTACGAGCAGTACTTC.